This T cell receptor (beta chain) emerged from a study of blood T cells in healthy people across ages. Study conclusions and caveats: Diversity was higher, and naive CD4+ cells more numerous, in long-lived donors than in aged donors.

For the second PCR, which ran for about 6 to 11 cycles, a sample-barcoded 5' primer and a J-beta primer mix were used. Tags on each cDNA molecule came from a template-switch adaptor with 12 random nucleotides. A single record per CDR3 protein comes from TCRdb applying MiXCR to the 5' RACE reads. The sample has 720,000 or so distinct CDR3 sequences, approximately 40% seen once; the top ten hold about 32%. Points on this clonotype: The antigen remains undetermined.

Samples each yielded at least 5.5 micrograms of total RNA. The TCR was taken from an elderly man in good health. Sequencing was done on a sample of blood.

CDR3 nucleotide sequence: TGTGCCAGCAGCCGCGGGACTCAGGAGGACGAGCAGTACTTC. Amino acids: CASSRGTQEDEQYF. The V and J genes are TRBV6-5 and TRBJ2-7; D may be TRBD2 (6 bases). The CDR3 is 14 amino acids. The germline gives CDR1 MNHEY, CDR2 SVGAGI. V was clipped by 6 bases and J by 5 bases, with 17 bases between them.